This T cell receptor (beta chain) came from a study of CD8 T cells in Susac syndrome. Random hexamers were used to reverse transcribe an amount of roughly 0.5 to 1 ug RNA. From the immunoSEQ multiplex PCR reads, TCRdb called clonotypes with MiXCR, one entry per CDR3 protein. Of under 200,000 distinct CDR3 sequences listed, 90% to 95% are singletons. Germline V lookup: CDR1 SGHRS, CDR2 YFSETQ. The CDR3 extends over 14 amino acids. About this clonotype itself: One junction end does not reproduce the germline sequence, and a read error may be involved.

Negative isolation yielded the CD8+ and CD4+ T cells, while FACS enriched the TEMRA cells. Sequencing was done on a sample of CD4+ T cells from PBMCs. This TCR derives from a human donor with Susac syndrome. The gene calls are TRBV5-1 and TRBJ2-3; D gene unclear. This CDR3 reads CASSLEQTTATQYF. In DNA form, the CDR3 reads TGCGCCAGCAGCTTGGAGCAGACCACAGCTACGCAGTATTTT.